The text below deals with one T cell receptor beta chain. Its antigen remains unknown. The sample comes from a study of OX40 agonist ivuxolimab in advanced cancers. TCRdb keeps only in-frame clones here, not all; method: immunoSEQ multiplex PCR. The sample yields some 51,000 clones, 70% to 90% seen once. Study findings and constraints: Clonal expansion from baseline to week 6 occurred in both CD4+ and CD8+ T cells.

This CDR3 region has 17 residues. V was clipped by 2 bases and J by 3 bases, with 19 bases between them. Per germline, CDR1 MNHEY and CDR2 SMNVEV (reference sequence). This specimen consisted of CD4+ or CD8+ T cells sorted from blood, obtained in a trial of the OX40 agonist ivuxolimab. This TCR derives from an adult with an advanced solid tumor such as melanoma, head and neck, liver or kidney cancer. V gene TRBV27 combines with J gene TRBJ1-1, with a tentative D call TRBD1 (5 bases). CDR3 sequence reads: CASSLKGIGTRDTEAFF. The DNA of the CDR3 is TGTGCCAGCAGTTTAAAGGGGATCGGAACCCGCGACACTGAAGCTTTCTTT.